The clone carrying this T cell receptor (beta chain) was detected only once. What it recognizes is unknown. The sample comes from a study of OX40 agonist ivuxolimab in advanced cancers. Study-wide points: The average count of expanded clones was higher among CD8+ T cells than among CD4+.

The assay was immunoSEQ multiplex PCR, and TCRdb's table has in-frame clones only and misses some. Of approximately 76,000 clones listed, 70% to 90% are singletons. Losses at the gene ends were 7 bases for V and 6 bases for J; bases not matched to a gene: 12. Germline CDR1 and CDR2: SEHNR and FQNEAQ (reference sequence). The CDR3 runs to 15 residues. The origin of this receptor is an adult with an advanced solid tumor such as melanoma, head and neck, liver or kidney cancer. Sequencing was performed on CD4+ or CD8+ T cells sorted from blood, taken in a trial of the OX40 agonist ivuxolimab. V and J are TRBV7-9 and TRBJ2-3, with 8 bases lining up with TRBD2. CDR3 coding DNA: TGTGCCAGCATGGCACGTTGGACGGGGGGGGATACGCAGTATTTT. Protein: CASMARWTGGDTQYF.